The 2 T cell receptor beta chains in this list originate from one sample, sequenced in a study of T cells in Graves' hyperthyroidism and ophthalmopathy. Amplified regions were TCR beta CDR3 sequences from RNA transcripts. A first-round RT-PCR of the TCR CDR3 used the HTBI primer set. TCRdb called the multiplex PCR reads again in MiXCR, with one record for every CDR3 protein. The sample lists a few hundred thousand distinct CDR3 sequences, about 15% seen once, with 20% in the top ten. Specimen: blood. The receptors come from a woman in her 30s with Graves' ophthalmopathy.

The V call is TRBV19, the J call TRBJ1-2; D is unclear. The germline V gene has CDR1 LNHDA and CDR2 SQIVND (reference sequence). CDR3 length equals 16 residues. V gave up 3 bases and J gave up 4 bases, with 18 bases separating them. The CDR3 protein is CASSMQLSKLGYGYTF. The CDR3 bases are TGTGCCAGTAGTATGCAATTATCGAAGCTGGGCTATGGCTACACCTTC.

This clonotype has at least ten counts. V usage is TRBV20-1 and J usage is TRBJ1-1; the D is unclear. This CDR3 is built from 14 residues. Germline V gives CDR1 DFQATT, CDR2 SNEGSKA (reference sequence). V was clipped by 6 bases and J by 2 bases, with 16 bases between them. The CDR3, as DNA: TGCAGTGCAAAAGTCCGGACCCACAACACTGAAGCTTTCTTT. It specifies CSAKVRTHNTEAFF.